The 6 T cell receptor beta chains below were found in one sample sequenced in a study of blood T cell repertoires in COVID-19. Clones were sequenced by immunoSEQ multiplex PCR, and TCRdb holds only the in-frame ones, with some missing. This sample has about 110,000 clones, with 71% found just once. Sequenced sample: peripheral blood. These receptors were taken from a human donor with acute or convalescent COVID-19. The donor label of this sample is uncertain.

CDR3 sequence reads: CASSPFTPGQITTGELFF. CDR3 nucleotide sequence: TGTGCCAGCTCCCCATTTACCCCGGGACAAATTACCACCGGGGAGCTGTTTTTT. The chain employs TRBV18 and TRBJ2-2; TRBD1 might be the D (6 bases). V lost 6 bases and J lost 4, with 24 bases in between. The CDR3 sequence is 18 residues long. Per the germline V gene, CDR1 is KGHSH and CDR2 is LQKENI.

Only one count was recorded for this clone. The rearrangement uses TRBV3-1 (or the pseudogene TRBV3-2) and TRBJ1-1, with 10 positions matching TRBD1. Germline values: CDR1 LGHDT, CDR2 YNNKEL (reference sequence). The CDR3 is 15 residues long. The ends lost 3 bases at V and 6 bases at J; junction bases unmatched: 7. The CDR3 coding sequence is TGTGCCAGCAGCCATGCGAGACAGGGGGCTTCTGAAGCTTTCTTT. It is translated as CASSHARQGASEAFF.

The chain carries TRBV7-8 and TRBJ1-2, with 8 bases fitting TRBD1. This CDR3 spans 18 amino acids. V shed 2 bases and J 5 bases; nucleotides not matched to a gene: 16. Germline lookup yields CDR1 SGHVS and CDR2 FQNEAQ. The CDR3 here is CASSLTISRGRMEYGYTF. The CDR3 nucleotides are TGTGCCAGCAGCTTAACCATATCCAGGGGGCGCATGGAATATGGCTACACCTTC.

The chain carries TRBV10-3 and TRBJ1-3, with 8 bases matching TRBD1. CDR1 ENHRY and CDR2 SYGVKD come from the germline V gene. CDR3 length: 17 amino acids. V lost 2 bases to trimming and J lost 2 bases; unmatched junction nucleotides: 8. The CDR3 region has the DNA TGTGCCATCAGTGAGCCTGAGGACAGGGCGACTGGAAACACCATATATTTT. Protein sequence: CAISEPEDRATGNTIYF.

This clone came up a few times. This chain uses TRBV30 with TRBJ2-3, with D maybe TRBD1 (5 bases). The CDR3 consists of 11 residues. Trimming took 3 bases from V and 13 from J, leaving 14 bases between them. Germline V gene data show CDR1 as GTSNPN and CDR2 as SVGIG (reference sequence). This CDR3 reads CAWSLGGQKYF. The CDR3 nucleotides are TGTGCCTGGAGCCTGGGTGGACAAAAGTATTTT.

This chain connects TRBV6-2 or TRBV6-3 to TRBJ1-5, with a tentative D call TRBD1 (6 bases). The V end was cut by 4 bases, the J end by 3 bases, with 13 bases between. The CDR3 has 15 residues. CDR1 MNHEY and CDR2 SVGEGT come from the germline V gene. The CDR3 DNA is TGTGCCAGCAGTTCGACAGGAGGAAACAATCAGCCCCAGCATTTT. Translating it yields CASSSTGGNNQPQHF.